This is a list of T cell receptor beta chains from one sample in a study of blood T cell repertoires in COVID-19. Measured with immunoSEQ multiplex PCR; TCRdb has only the in-frame clones, and not every one. The profile shows some 150,000 clones, around 85% of them singletons. The sample consisted of peripheral blood. Receptors were obtained from a woman aged 55 to 70 with COVID-19, enrolled during active disease. CDR3s include the opening cysteine and the closing phenylalanine or tryptophan. The order of the fields is V gene, D gene, J gene, clone size, CDR3 DNA, CDR3 protein. A D gene is named only where the DNA matches it firmly. Not all rows give a size; the values are once, few, many and, for expanded clones, a class.

V gene: TRBV3-1/TRBV3-2
D gene: TRBD2
J gene: TRBJ2-7
clone size: once
CDR3 DNA: TGTGCCAGCAGACAACTAGCGGGAGTATCCGAGCAGTACTTC
CDR3 protein: CASRQLAGVSEQYF

V gene: TRBV4-1
D gene: NA
J gene: TRBJ1-6
clone size: once
CDR3 DNA: TGCGCCAGCGGAATCCGGGATAAAGATTCACCCCTCCACTTT
CDR3 protein: CASGIRDKDSPLHF

V gene: TRBV24-1
D gene: NA
J gene: TRBJ1-2
clone size: NA
CDR3 DNA: TGTGCCACCGAGGACGGGGGCTATGGCTACACCTTC
CDR3 protein: CATEDGGYGYTF

V gene: TRBV19
D gene: TRBD1
J gene: TRBJ2-2
clone size: NA
CDR3 DNA: TGTGCCAGTAGGGACCCGGGACAGGGGGCGGACGGGGAGCTGTTTTTT
CDR3 protein: CASRDPGQGADGELFF

V gene: TRBV6-2/TRBV6-3
D gene: NA
J gene: TRBJ1-2
clone size: NA
CDR3 DNA: TGTGCCAGCAGTTACGGAGCCAACTATGGCTACACCTTC
CDR3 protein: CASSYGANYGYTF

V gene: TRBV6-6
D gene: TRBD2
J gene: TRBJ2-7
clone size: NA
CDR3 DNA: TGTGCCAGCAGTTACTCGGGGACTATCTACGAGCAGTACTTC
CDR3 protein: CASSYSGTIYEQYF

V gene: TRBV6-5
D gene: TRBD2
J gene: TRBJ2-7
clone size: NA
CDR3 DNA: TGTGCCAGCAAGGTAGCGGGAGAGTACGAGCAGTACTTC
CDR3 protein: CASKVAGEYEQYF

V gene: TRBV12-3/TRBV12-4
D gene: TRBD1
J gene: TRBJ2-7
clone size: NA
CDR3 DNA: TGTGCCAGCAGGTGGGACAGTTCCTACGAGCAGTACTTC
CDR3 protein: CASRWDSSYEQYF

V gene: TRBV5-6
D gene: NA
J gene: TRBJ1-5
clone size: once
CDR3 DNA: TGTGCCAGCAGCTTGGGGGGCGGCAATCAGCCCCAGCATTTT
CDR3 protein: CASSLGGGNQPQHF

V gene: TRBV11-2
D gene: TRBD1
J gene: TRBJ2-7
clone size: NA
CDR3 DNA: TGTGCCAGCAGCCCACTATGGACAGGGTGGAACGAGCAGTACTTC
CDR3 protein: CASSPLWTGWNEQYF

V gene: TRBV29-1
D gene: NA
J gene: TRBJ1-1
clone size: once
CDR3 DNA: TGCAGCGGTAGCAGGGGCAGGGACACTGAAGCTTTCTTT
CDR3 protein: CSGSRGRDTEAFF

V gene: TRBV7-2
D gene: TRBD2
J gene: TRBJ2-5
clone size: NA
CDR3 DNA: TGTGCCAGCAGCTTAGGGCGGGCTAGCGGGACCAAAGAGACCCAGTACTTC
CDR3 protein: CASSLGRASGTKETQYF

V gene: TRBV18
D gene: NA
J gene: TRBJ1-3
clone size: NA
CDR3 DNA: TGTGCCAGCTCACTATCCCGGGTGCTCTCTGGAAACACCATATATTTT
CDR3 protein: CASSLSRVLSGNTIYF

V gene: TRBV6-5
D gene: TRBD1
J gene: TRBJ1-4
clone size: NA
CDR3 DNA: TGTGCCAGCAGTTCGCCGGGACAGGGGAGTGAAAAACTGTTTTTT
CDR3 protein: CASSSPGQGSEKLFF

V gene: TRBV9
D gene: TRBD2
J gene: TRBJ2-1
clone size: NA
CDR3 DNA: TGTGCCAGCAGCCCCAGGCCCAGCGGGGGGGAGCAGTTCTTC
CDR3 protein: CASSPRPSGGEQFF

V gene: TRBV2
D gene: NA
J gene: TRBJ1-1
clone size: NA
CDR3 DNA: TGTGCCAGCAGTGTTCTCGGCAGGACTATGAACACTGAAGCTTTCTTT
CDR3 protein: CASSVLGRTMNTEAFF

V gene: TRBV7-2
D gene: TRBD1
J gene: TRBJ2-5
clone size: NA
CDR3 DNA: TGTGCCAGCATCCAAACCGGGACAGTCCAAGAGACCCAGTACTTC
CDR3 protein: CASIQTGTVQETQYF

V gene: TRBV30
D gene: TRBD2
J gene: TRBJ2-3
clone size: NA
CDR3 DNA: TGTGCCTGGAGCCCGGGACTAGCGGGAATGCATACGCAGTATTTT
CDR3 protein: CAWSPGLAGMHTQYF

V gene: TRBV2
D gene: NA
J gene: TRBJ2-7
clone size: NA
CDR3 DNA: TGTGCCACCTCTCTAGGGGCCTACGAGCAGTACTTC
CDR3 protein: CATSLGAYEQYF

V gene: TRBV28
D gene: TRBD1
J gene: TRBJ2-7
clone size: NA
CDR3 DNA: TGTGCCAGCAGTTTAAGGGGGCCGGGGGAGCAGTACTTC
CDR3 protein: CASSLRGPGEQYF

V gene: TRBV6-4
D gene: NA
J gene: TRBJ2-5
clone size: NA
CDR3 DNA: TGTGCCAGCACCAAAGAGGGCATACAAGAGACCCAGTACTTC
CDR3 protein: CASTKEGIQETQYF

V gene: TRBV19
D gene: NA
J gene: TRBJ2-6
clone size: few
CDR3 DNA: TGTGCCAGTAGTAGCAGGTTCCCCTCTGGGGCCAACGTCCTGACTTTC
CDR3 protein: CASSSRFPSGANVLTF

V gene: TRBV30
D gene: NA
J gene: TRBJ1-1
clone size: NA
CDR3 DNA: TGTGCCTGGAAGCGGCAGAACACTGAAGCTTTCTTT
CDR3 protein: CAWKRQNTEAFF

V gene: TRBV10-3
D gene: TRBD2
J gene: TRBJ2-3
clone size: NA
CDR3 DNA: TGTGCCATCAGTGAGTCGACTAGCGGGCGCACAGATACGCAGTATTTT
CDR3 protein: CAISESTSGRTDTQYF

V gene: TRBV10-3
D gene: TRBD1
J gene: TRBJ2-7
clone size: NA
CDR3 DNA: TGTGCCACCACCGGGACAGGCGCCTACGAGCAGTACTTC
CDR3 protein: CATTGTGAYEQYF

V gene: TRBV9
D gene: NA
J gene: TRBJ2-2
clone size: NA
CDR3 DNA: TGTGCCAGCAGCGTCCTTCTGAGGACTCCAGGCACCGGGGAGCTGTTTTTT
CDR3 protein: CASSVLLRTPGTGELFF

V gene: TRBV25-1
D gene: TRBD1
J gene: TRBJ1-1
clone size: NA
CDR3 DNA: TGTGCCAGCAGAGGGACAGGGTCTGAAGCTTTCTTT
CDR3 protein: CASRGTGSEAFF

V gene: TRBV18
D gene: NA
J gene: TRBJ2-7
clone size: NA
CDR3 DNA: TGTGCCAGCTCACCGGGCGAAATATACGAGCAGTACTTC
CDR3 protein: CASSPGEIYEQYF

V gene: TRBV1
D gene: NA
J gene: TRBJ2-1
clone size: NA
CDR3 DNA: TGCACCAGCAGCCAAGTTAGGCTAGCGGGATTAGAGCAGTTCTTC
CDR3 protein: CTSSQVRLAGLEQFF

V gene: TRBV11-2
D gene: NA
J gene: TRBJ2-7
clone size: NA
CDR3 DNA: TGTGCCAGCAGCTTAGTTCGGTATAACGAGCAGTACTTC
CDR3 protein: CASSLVRYNEQYF

V gene: TRBV4-3
D gene: NA
J gene: TRBJ1-3
clone size: NA
CDR3 DNA: TGCGCCAGCAGCCAAGTAGCCGGAAACACCATATATTTT
CDR3 protein: CASSQVAGNTIYF